The text below deals with one T cell receptor beta chain. This sample is part of a study of blood T cell repertoires in COVID-19. This CDR3 is 18 amino acids long. V shed 5 bases and J 2 bases; nucleotides not matched to a gene: 10. CDR1 and CDR2 (germline): SEHNR, FQNEAQ (reference sequence). Profiling relied on immunoSEQ multiplex PCR, and the TCRdb table lists in-frame clones only, not all of them. The data contain 200,000 to 300,000 clones, roughly 88% of them seen just once; the ten biggest clones take up around 1.2%. The rearrangement links TRBV7-9 to TRBJ2-3; 13 bases are shared with TRBD2. The source of this sequence is a woman aged 40 to 50 with acute COVID-19. Material: PBMCs or T cells enriched from blood (not recorded which). The CDR3 loop reads CASSPQPGLAGITDTQYF. The CDR3 coding sequence is TGTGCCAGCAGCCCCCAACCGGGACTAGCGGGGATCACAGATACGCAGTATTTT.